What follows describes a single TCR beta chain. Per germline, CDR1 SGHDN and CDR2 FVKESK. Trimming stripped 3 bases from V and 0 bases from J, with 3 bases between. This CDR3 spans 12 amino acids. Data came from immunoSEQ multiplex PCR; TCRdb stores just in-frame clones and leaves some out. Of approximately 42,000 clones listed, about 85% were seen once; the top ten hold around 0.7%. The data are from a study of T cell changes during pregnancy in multiple sclerosis. The source material was CD4+ T cells from peripheral blood mononuclear cells, sampled before pregnancy. The TCR originated in a female donor with multiple sclerosis, enrolled in a pregnancy study. This sequence joins TRBV14 and TRBJ2-7; D is ambiguous. This CDR3 reads CASSHLSYEQYF. CDR3 nucleotides: TGTGCCAGCAGCCACCTCTCCTACGAGCAGTACTTC.